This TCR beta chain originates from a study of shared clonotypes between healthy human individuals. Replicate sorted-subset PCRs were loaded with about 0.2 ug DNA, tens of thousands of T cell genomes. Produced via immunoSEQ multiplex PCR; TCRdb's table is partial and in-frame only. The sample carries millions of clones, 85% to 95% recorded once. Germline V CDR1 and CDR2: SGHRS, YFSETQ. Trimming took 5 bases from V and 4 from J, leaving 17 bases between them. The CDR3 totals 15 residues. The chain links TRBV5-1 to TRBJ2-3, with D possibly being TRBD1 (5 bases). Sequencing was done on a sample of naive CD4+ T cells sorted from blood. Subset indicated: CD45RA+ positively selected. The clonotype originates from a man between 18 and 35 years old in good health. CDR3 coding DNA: TGCGCCAGCAGTACCACAGGTTCCACCGCAGATACGCAGTATTTT. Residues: CASSTTGSTADTQYF.